The rows below give T cell receptor beta chains drawn from one sample of a study of cytomegalovirus exposure and HLA in healthy donors. Only in-frame clones appear in the TCRdb table, and some are missing; sequencing was by immunoSEQ multiplex PCR. The table lists some 120,000 clones, roughly 80% of them singletons. Sequencing was performed on PBMCs. The receptors shown here come from a woman in her fifties or sixties in good health and CMV-seronegative. Each CDR3 is given with its conserved first and last residue. The order of the fields is J gene, clone size, D gene, V gene, CDR3 protein, CDR3 DNA. A D gene is named only where the DNA matches it firmly. Clone size is stated in some rows and not others, as once, few, many or a class when expanded.

TRBJ2-2	-	-	TRBV5-6	CASSPGAGAVNTGELFF	TGTGCCAGCAGTCCCGGTGCTGGGGCCGTCAACACCGGGGAGCTGTTTTTT
TRBJ2-1	-	-	TRBV13	CASSSLGRTAGPWSNEQFF	TGTGCCAGCAGCTCCCTAGGCCGGACAGCCGGACCCTGGAGCAATGAGCAGTTCTTC
TRBJ2-1	-	-	TRBV9	CASSSYSSSYNEQFF	TGTGCCAGCAGCTCCTACTCGAGCTCCTACAATGAGCAGTTCTTC
TRBJ1-5	once	-	TRBV4-3	CASSQDPYPGNAGPQHF	TGCGCCAGCAGCCAAGATCCTTATCCGGGTAACGCCGGGCCCCAGCATTTT
TRBJ2-1	-	-	TRBV29-1	CSVEVLEVYGNEQFF	TGCAGCGTTGAAGTACTAGAGGTTTATGGCAATGAGCAGTTCTTC
TRBJ1-2	-	-	TRBV21-1	CASSKKRWVGNGYTF	TGTGCCAGCAGCAAAAAGAGATGGGTCGGGAATGGCTACACCTTC
TRBJ2-6	-	-	TRBV19	CASSMSGSGANVLTF	TGTGCCAGTAGTATGTCGGGGTCTGGGGCCAACGTCCTGACTTTC
TRBJ2-1	-	TRBD1	TRBV7-3	CASSLITGGLNEQFF	TGTGCCAGCAGCTTAATTACAGGGGGCCTCAATGAGCAGTTCTTC
TRBJ1-6	-	-	TRBV7-2	CASSLEQGNSPLHF	TGTGCCAGCAGCTTAGAACAGGGAAATTCACCCCTCCACTTT
TRBJ1-3	-	TRBD1	TRBV18	CASSPGQSSGNTIYF	TGTGCCAGCTCCCCGGGACAGAGCTCTGGAAACACCATATATTTT
TRBJ2-1	-	-	TRBV7-2	CASSFANYNEQFF	TGTGCCAGCAGCTTCGCTAATTACAATGAGCAGTTCTTC
TRBJ2-6	-	-	TRBV27	CASSASRVSGANVLTF	TGTGCCAGCAGTGCATCCAGGGTTTCTGGGGCCAACGTCCTGACTTTC
TRBJ1-4	-	-	TRBV18	CASSPPGGALEKLFF	TGTGCCAGCTCACCACCGGGTGGGGCGCTTGAAAAACTGTTTTTT
TRBJ2-7	-	TRBD1	TRBV30	CAWSATDRGAYEQYF	TGTGCCTGGAGTGCGACGGACAGGGGGGCCTACGAGCAGTACTTC
TRBJ2-1	-	-	TRBV5-4	CASSPGSGLYNEQFF	TGTGCCAGCAGCCCCGGCAGCGGTCTCTACAATGAGCAGTTCTTC
TRBJ1-5	-	TRBD1	TRBV6-1	CATGTGGSGQPQHF	TGTGCCACGGGGACAGGTGGGTCTGGTCAGCCCCAGCATTTT
TRBJ1-1	-	TRBD1	TRBV5-1	CASSTGQRNTEAFF	TGCGCCAGCAGCACGGGACAGCGAAACACTGAAGCTTTCTTT
TRBJ2-3	-	-	TRBV7-9	CASSSLKAEEADTQYF	TGTGCCAGCAGCTCACTAAAAGCGGAAGAGGCAGATACGCAGTATTTT
TRBJ2-7	-	TRBD2	TRBV4-2	CASSQDLAGEREQYF	TGTGCCAGCAGCCAAGATTTGGCGGGAGAGCGGGAGCAGTACTTC
TRBJ2-7	few	TRBD2	TRBV29-1	CSVPRSGTSYEQYF	TGCAGCGTTCCCCGCAGCGGGACCTCCTACGAGCAGTACTTC
TRBJ2-2	-	-	TRBV6-1	CATRIRATGELFF	TGTGCCACCAGAATCAGGGCCACCGGGGAGCTGTTTTTT
TRBJ1-1	few	-	TRBV4-1	CASSQTTGLMNTEAFF	TGCGCCAGCAGCCAAACGACAGGCCTTATGAACACTGAAGCTTTCTTT
TRBJ2-1	-	TRBD2	TRBV30	CAWNLAGAYNEQFF	TGTGCCTGGAATTTAGCGGGAGCCTACAATGAGCAGTTCTTC
TRBJ2-7	-	TRBD1	TRBV7-2	CASTYPGRGYEQYF	TGTGCCAGCACCTATCCTGGCAGGGGGTACGAGCAGTACTTC
TRBJ2-7	-	-	TRBV11-2	CASSLEGGRSYEQYF	TGTGCCAGCAGCTTAGAGGGCGGGCGTTCCTACGAGCAGTACTTC
TRBJ2-5	-	-	TRBV11-2	CASSLQREETQYF	TGTGCCAGCAGCTTGCAGAGGGAAGAGACCCAGTACTTC
TRBJ2-1	-	TRBD1	TRBV19	CASSPWDRGRSGDEQFF	TGTGCCAGTAGTCCCTGGGACAGGGGTCGTAGTGGCGATGAGCAGTTCTTC